This entry features one T cell receptor (beta chain) sequence. Its matching antigen is unknown. Unique molecular identifiers tagged every individual TCR cDNA molecule. TCRdb re-analysed the 5' RACE reads in MiXCR, keeping a single row per CDR3 protein. There are about 47,000 distinct CDR3 sequences in the sample; about 7.4% occur only once, and around 33% lies in the top ten. This specimen comes from a study of spatial heterogeneity in lung cancer. Study-level background: The donors comprised 60 to 80 untreated early-stage non-small cell lung cancer patients. In cases with available follow-up PBMC samples, these were sequenced at a median of around 2 years after resection. Study outcomes and limitations: Tumor TCRs that were ubiquitous and expanded showed up in blood more at resection than follow-up.

Time point specified: blood at routine non-recurrence follow-up after resection. From tumor, nontumor lung or frozen PBMC, whole RNA was taken unsorted for sequencing. CDR3 length equals 14 residues. Germline values: CDR1 SGHRS, CDR2 YFSETQ. Trimming removed 3 bases at V and 5 bases at J, with 12 bases between. The V gene is TRBV5-1, the J gene TRBJ1-5, with D hard to call. The sequence derives from a female donor with early-stage non-small cell lung cancer. The sample here was PBMCs, taken at follow-up. The CDR3 nucleotides are TGCGCCAGCAGCTGGAATGGCCCCGATCAGCCCCAGCATTTT. Translation gives CASSWNGPDQPQHF.